This T cell receptor (beta chain) stems from a study of identical twins. General study points: Zero-insertion analyses were open to partial confounding by invariant MAIT and iNKT cells. Insertions were fewer in abundant cord blood beta clonotypes, whereas memory repertoires showed none of this pattern.

This clonotype has a handful of counts. The target antigen is unknown. The length of the CDR3 is 12 residues. The V gene end was trimmed by 5 bases and the J gene end by 7 bases; junction bases not matched to a gene: 2. Germline CDR1 MNHEY, CDR2 SVGAGI. Unique molecular identifiers were in the cDNA, with template-switch universal primer binding. TCRdb reprocessed the 5' RACE reads with MiXCR, giving one entry per CDR3 protein. The sample carries around 250,000 distinct CDR3 sequences, about 13% recorded once. The sample was also linked to a second study, of yellow fever vaccine responses in identical twins.

The sequence derives from a woman aged 18-30 years in good health. This sequence joins TRBV6-5 and TRBJ2-1; 7 bases map to TRBD2. The material sequenced was memory (CD45RO+) T cells sorted from blood. The CDR3 DNA follows: TGTGCCAGCAGTCGGGGGGAAAATGAGCAGTTCTTC. As protein: CASSRGENEQFF.